Below, 17 T cell receptor beta chains from the same sample are listed, as sequenced in a study of blood T cells in healthy people across ages. Primers used in a second PCR of about 6 to 12 cycles were a sample-barcoded 5' primer and a J-beta primer mix. TCRdb independently ran MiXCR on the 5' RACE reads; one entry per CDR3 protein. The sample has some 760,000 distinct CDR3 sequences; around a quarter are singletons. The sample was also reused in another study, on T cells of mothers and their children.

Sequencing was carried out using blood. The origin of the receptors is a boy aged 5-17 years in good health.

The chain uses TRBV5-1 and TRBJ2-6; maybe TRBD1 (5 bases). CDR3 length: 14 amino acids. Germline V lookup: CDR1 SGHRS, CDR2 YFSETQ. Trimming took 5 bases from V and 5 from J, leaving 11 bases between them. The CDR3 coding sequence is TGCGCCAGCAGTCCGGACACACGGGCCAACGTCCTGACTTTC. It yields the protein CASSPDTRANVLTF.

This chain connects TRBV7-9 to TRBJ2-5; D call uncertain. With the DNA end fitting TRBJ2-1 better, the J assignment may be wrong. Germline V CDR1 and CDR2: SEHNR, FQNEAQ (reference sequence). CDR3 size: 14 residues. The CDR3 nucleotides are TGTGCCAGCAGCTTATTAGTTACCGGGAATGAGCAGTTCTTC. It translates to CASSLLVTGNEQFF.

The V call is TRBV12-3 or TRBV12-4, the J call TRBJ1-2; maybe TRBD1 (5 bases). CDR3 length: 17 amino acids. Trimming stripped 5 bases from V and 5 bases from J, with 24 bases between. CDR3 region: CASSPRRAGRTGYGYTF. The CDR3 DNA sequence: TGTGCCAGCAGTCCTCGACGCGCAGGGCGGACTGGGTATGGCTACACCTTC.

This clonotype occurred a few times. The chain is built from TRBV3-1 and TRBJ2-1; a weak D match, TRBD1 (6 bases). This CDR3 is 16 amino acids long. Trimming cost V 5 bases and J 5 bases, with 19 bases left between them. Looked up from germline, CDR1 is LGHDT and CDR2 is YNNKEL (reference sequence). The CDR3 bases are TGTGCCAGCAGCGCCCGACAGGCCCCTTTGAACAATGAGCAGTTCTTC. Translating gives CASSARQAPLNNEQFF.

This clonotype was seen a handful of times. The rearrangement joins TRBV27 to TRBJ2-1; 7 bases line up with TRBD2. The J call is in doubt because the DNA end fits TRBJ2-7 better. CDR3 length: 14 residues. The germline V gene has CDR1 MNHEY and CDR2 SMNVEV (reference sequence). CDR3: CASSLRGSYYEQYF. The CDR3 region has the DNA TGTGCCAGCAGTTTACGCGGGAGTTACTACGAGCAGTACTTC.

This sequence joins TRBV7-9 and TRBJ1-4; D not certain. The CDR3 has 15 amino acids. Germline V gene lookup returns CDR1 SEHNR and CDR2 FQNEAQ (reference sequence). The V gene lost 6 bases and the J gene lost 2 bases, with 13 bases spanning the gap. The CDR3 sequence is CASSVSRTTNEKLFF. The CDR3 DNA sequence: TGTGCCAGCAGTGTGAGTAGGACGACTAATGAAAAACTGTTTTTT.

V is TRBV11-3 and J is TRBJ2-1; D may correspond to TRBD1 or TRBD2 (5 bases each). The V gene's germline CDR1 is SGHNT and CDR2 YENEEA. The CDR3 consists of 16 residues. Trimming shortened V by 6 bases and J by 2 bases, and 17 bases separated the two germline ends. CDR3 in DNA: TGTGCCAGCAGGTTCCGTGGGGGTAGGACCTACAATGAGCAGTTCTTC. Encoded protein: CASRFRGGRTYNEQFF.

The CDR3 spells CASSIASCGGTGELFF. The CDR3 DNA reads TGTGCCAGCAGCATAGCTTCGTGCGGGGGCACCGGGGAGCTGTTTTTT. This sequence joins TRBV9 and TRBJ2-2; 7 nucleotides line up with TRBD2. CDR3 length: 16 amino acids. From germline, CDR1 is SGDLS and CDR2 YYNGEE. Trimming cost V 4 bases and J 4 bases; bases outside gene matches: 10.

This clonotype was counted between two and nine times. The V gene is TRBV7-2, the J gene TRBJ2-3; the D is unclear. Looked up from germline, CDR1 is SGHTA and CDR2 is FQGNSA. The CDR3 spans 16 residues. The ends were cut back, 5 bases at V and 1 base at J, with 16 bases in the middle. CDR3 loop: CASSPSRLTGTDTQYF. CDR3 nucleotides: TGTGCCAGCAGCCCGTCCAGGCTAACGGGCACAGATACGCAGTATTTT.

This chain links TRBV7-9 with TRBJ1-2; D unclear. CDR1 and CDR2 from the germline V gene are SEHNR and FQNEAQ (reference sequence). V shed 4 bases and J shed 4 bases, with 7 bases lying between them. This CDR3 is built from 12 residues. The CDR3 region is CASSSESYGYTF. The CDR3, as DNA: TGTGCCAGCAGCTCAGAAAGCTATGGCTACACCTTC.

J is TRBJ1-2 and V is TRBV4-1; no firm D call. This CDR3 is built from 16 residues. From germline, CDR1 is MGHRA and CDR2 YSYEKL. Trimming stripped 5 bases from V and 8 bases from J, with 24 bases between. For the CDR3, the DNA is TGCGCCAGCAGCTCGGAGAGTGTGGGATGGCTGGGAGGCTACACCTTC. As protein: CASSSESVGWLGGYTF.

The chain links TRBV10-3 to TRBJ2-3; 10 bases fit TRBD2. Germline CDR1 is ENHRY and CDR2 is SYGVKD. V shed 6 bases, J shed 3 bases, and the junction held 6 bases outside the gene matches. CDR3 length: 15 residues. CDR3 sequence (DNA): TGTGCCATCAGACCGGGACTAGCGAAAACAGATACGCAGTATTTT. Translation: CAIRPGLAKTDTQYF.

The chain combines TRBV20-1 with TRBJ2-5, with a possible D match to TRBD1 (6 bases). Trimming shortened V by 2 bases and J by 0 bases, and 7 bases separated the two germline ends. Germline assignment: CDR1 DFQATT and CDR2 SNEGSKA (reference sequence). CDR3 length: 13 amino acids. This CDR3 is CSARRDNQETQYF. The DNA for the CDR3 is TGCAGTGCTAGACGGGACAACCAAGAGACCCAGTACTTC.

V and J are TRBV19 and TRBJ1-5; the D is unclear. V was shortened by 1 base and J by 3 bases, with 10 bases between the two germline ends. Looked up from germline, CDR1 is LNHDA and CDR2 is SQIVND (reference sequence). The CDR3 spans 15 residues. The CDR3 nucleotides read TGTGCCAGTAGTATAGCGGCTGGGGACAATCAGCCCCAGCATTTT. Translation gives CASSIAAGDNQPQHF.

The chain is built from TRBV25-1 and TRBJ1-6; TRBD1 might be the D (5 bases). The V gene's germline CDR1 is MGHDK and CDR2 SYGVNS. CDR3 length: 16 residues. V lost 2 bases and J 14 bases, leaving 22 bases between the germline ends. The CDR3 reads CASSEEGKWGPPALHF. The CDR3 bases are TGTGCCAGCAGTGAAGAGGGGAAATGGGGACCCCCGGCCCTCCACTTT. The whole variable domain, filled in from reference TRBV25-1 and TRBJ1-6, reads EADIYQTPRYLVIGTGKKITLECSQTMGHDKMYWYQQDPGMELHLIHYSYGVNSTEKGDLSSESTVSRIRTEHFPLTLESARPSHTSQYLCASSEEGKWGPPALHFGNGTRLTVT.

This clonotype was seen more than once but under ten times. The genes are TRBV7-6 and TRBJ2-5; TRBD1 might be the D (6 bases). CDR1 is SGHVS, CDR2 FNYEAQ, per germline. The CDR3 is 17 amino acids. Trimming took 0 bases from V and 2 from J, leaving 16 bases between them. DNA for the CDR3: TGTGCCAGCAGCTTAGCCTCCCACAGGGTAGTGCAAGAGACCCAGTACTTC. Encoded protein: CASSLASHRVVQETQYF.

The chain carries TRBV23-1 and TRBJ1-2, with a weak D call TRBD1 (5 bases). TRBV23-1 is marked as an open reading frame, function uncertain. Deletions cut 7 bases from V and 5 bases from J, with 14 bases between. This CDR3 has 13 amino acids. CDR3 region: CASTPSDTYGYTF. DNA for the CDR3: TGCGCCAGCACCCCATCGGACACGTATGGCTACACCTTC.